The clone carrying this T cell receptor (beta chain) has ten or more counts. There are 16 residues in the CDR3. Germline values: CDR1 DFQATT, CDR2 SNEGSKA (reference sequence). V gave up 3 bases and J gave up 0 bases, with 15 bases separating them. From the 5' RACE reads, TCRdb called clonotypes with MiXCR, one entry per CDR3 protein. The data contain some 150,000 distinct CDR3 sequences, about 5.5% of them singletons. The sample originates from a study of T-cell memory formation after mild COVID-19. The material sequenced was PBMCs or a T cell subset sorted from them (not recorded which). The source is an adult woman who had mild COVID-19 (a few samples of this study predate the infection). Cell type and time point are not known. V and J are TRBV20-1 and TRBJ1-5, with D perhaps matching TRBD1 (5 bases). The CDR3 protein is CSASSDIFYSNQPQHF. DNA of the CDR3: TGCAGTGCTAGTTCGGACATTTTCTATAGCAATCAGCCCCAGCATTTT.